Given below is one TCR beta chain in context. From germline, CDR1 is GTSNPN and CDR2 SVGIG (reference sequence). The CDR3 is 17 residues long. The ends lost 0 bases at V and 6 bases at J; junction bases unmatched: 12. What was sequenced were expressed TCRB transcripts, since all of the isolated RNA had been reverse transcribed. Generated by immunoSEQ multiplex PCR, the TCRdb table keeps only in-frame clones and is missing some. The repertoire includes 200,000 to 250,000 clones, 25% to 30% of them detected once, and around 4% sits in the top ten. The data originate from a study of beta chain features in type 1 diabetes. Study information: Age, gender, cell numbers and subset yield matched between patients and controls.

The sequence came from a young man in good health. Sequencing was performed on central memory CD4+ T cells from blood. The V gene is TRBV30, the J gene TRBJ2-4, with 9 bases lining up with TRBD1. The CDR3 DNA reads as TGTGCCTGGAGTGTACGAAGAGGCACAGGGGGCAGAAACATTCAGTACTTC. Residues: CAWSVRRGTGGRNIQYF.